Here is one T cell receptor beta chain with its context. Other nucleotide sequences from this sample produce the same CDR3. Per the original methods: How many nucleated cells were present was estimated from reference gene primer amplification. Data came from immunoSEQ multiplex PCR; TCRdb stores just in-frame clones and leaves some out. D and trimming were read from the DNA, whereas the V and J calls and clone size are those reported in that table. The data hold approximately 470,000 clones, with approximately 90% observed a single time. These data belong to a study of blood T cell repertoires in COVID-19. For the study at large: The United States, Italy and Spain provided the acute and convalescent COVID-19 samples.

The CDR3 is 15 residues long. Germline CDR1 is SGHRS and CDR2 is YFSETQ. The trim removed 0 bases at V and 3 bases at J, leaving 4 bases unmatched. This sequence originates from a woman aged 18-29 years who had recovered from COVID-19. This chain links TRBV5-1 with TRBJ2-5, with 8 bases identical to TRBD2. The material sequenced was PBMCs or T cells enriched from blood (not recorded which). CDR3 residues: CASSLAGTSEETQYF. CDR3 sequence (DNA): TGCGCCAGCAGCTTGGCCGGGACTAGTGAAGAGACCCAGTACTTC.